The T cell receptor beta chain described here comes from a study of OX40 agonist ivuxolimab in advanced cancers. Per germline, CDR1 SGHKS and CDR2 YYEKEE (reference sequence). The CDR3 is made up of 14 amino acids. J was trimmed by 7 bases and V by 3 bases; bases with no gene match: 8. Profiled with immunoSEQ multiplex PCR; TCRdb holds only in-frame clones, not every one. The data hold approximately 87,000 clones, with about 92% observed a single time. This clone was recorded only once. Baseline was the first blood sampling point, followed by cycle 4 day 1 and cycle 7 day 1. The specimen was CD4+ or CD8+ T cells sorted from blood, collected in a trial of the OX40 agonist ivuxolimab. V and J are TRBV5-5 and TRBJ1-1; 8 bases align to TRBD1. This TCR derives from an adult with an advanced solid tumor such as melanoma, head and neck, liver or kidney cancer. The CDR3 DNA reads TGTGCCAGCAGCTGGGACAGGCAAACGGTTGAAGCTTTCTTT. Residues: CASSWDRQTVEAFF.